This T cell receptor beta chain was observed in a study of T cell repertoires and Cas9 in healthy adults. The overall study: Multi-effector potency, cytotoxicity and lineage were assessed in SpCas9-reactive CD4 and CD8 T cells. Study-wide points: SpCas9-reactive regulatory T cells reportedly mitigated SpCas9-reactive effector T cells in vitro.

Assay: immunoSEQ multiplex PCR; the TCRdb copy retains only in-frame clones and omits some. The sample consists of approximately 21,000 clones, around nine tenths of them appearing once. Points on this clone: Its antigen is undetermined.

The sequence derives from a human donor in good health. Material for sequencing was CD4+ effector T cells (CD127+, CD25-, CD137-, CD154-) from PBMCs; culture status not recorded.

CDR3 sequence reads: CASSSRWDRAFF. The CDR3 DNA reads TGTGCCAGCAGTTCGAGGTGGGATAGGGCTTTCTTT. The J gene is TRBJ1-1, the V gene TRBV6-5; no reliable D call. CDR1 MNHEY and CDR2 SVGAGI come from the germline V gene. This CDR3 spans 12 amino acids. Trimming pared 4 bases from V and 11 bases from J, leaving 14 bases between.